The next 28 T cell receptor beta chains were all read from a single sample in a study of shared clonotypes between healthy human individuals. Data came from immunoSEQ multiplex PCR; TCRdb stores just in-frame clones and leaves some out. The sample contains 450,000 to 500,000 clones, roughly 80% of which appear only once. The material sequenced was PBMCs. These receptors were obtained from a woman in her thirties or forties in good health. Some clones in this sample may be carry-over from other donors' samples.

This chain connects TRBV27 to TRBJ2-3, with 8 bases matching TRBD1. The CDR3 consists of 16 residues. The germline V gene encodes CDR1 MNHEY and CDR2 SMNVEV (reference sequence). J gave up 2 bases and V 4 bases, and 8 bases lay outside the gene matches. CDR3 sequence (DNA): TGTGCCAGCAGTTCAAGACGACAGGGGAACACAGATACGCAGTATTTT. This sequence encodes CASSSRRQGNTDTQYF.

This clone has a count of ten or more. Other DNA sequences in the sample encode the same CDR3. The V and J genes are TRBV25-1 and TRBJ2-2; no reliable D call. The V gene's germline CDR1 is MGHDK and CDR2 SYGVNS. Deletions cut 4 bases from V and 6 bases from J, with 12 bases between. This CDR3 comprises 14 residues. The CDR3 loop reads CASSVSGWAGELFF. The CDR3 coding sequence is TGTGCCAGCAGTGTATCTGGGTGGGCCGGGGAGCTGTTTTTT. The full variable domain, with the rest looked up from reference TRBV25-1 and TRBJ2-2, is EADIYQTPRYLVIGTGKKITLECSQTMGHDKMYWYQQDPGMELHLIHYSYGVNSTEKGDLSSESTVSRIRTEHFPLTLESARPSHTSQYLCASSVSGWAGELFFGEGSRLTVL.

This clone occurred once. The V gene is TRBV7-3, the J gene TRBJ2-1, with TRBD2 as a possible D gene (6 bases). CDR1 is SGHTA, CDR2 FQGTGA, per germline. Trimming cost V 5 bases and J 7 bases, with 12 bases left between them. The CDR3 is 13 residues long. The DNA of the CDR3 is TGTGCCAGCAGCGTCGGGACTGCAAATGAGCAGTTCTTC. It is translated as CASSVGTANEQFF.

V usage is TRBV21-1 and J usage is TRBJ2-7; the DNA was not used to check the table's D call, TRBD2. TRBV21-1 is listed as a pseudogene. The CDR3 runs 14 residues. The CDR3 loop reads CASSKEGTSEEQYF. CDR3 coding DNA: TGTGCCAGCAGCAAAGAGGGGACTAGCGAGGAGCAGTACTTC.

Turning to this clone: A far larger clone differs by one base, so this is likely a read error. The same CDR3 can be traced to other DNA sequences in this sample. The CDR3 DNA is TGTGCCAGCAGTTTAGTGGGAGTTAGAACCGGGGAGCTGTTTTTT. Encoded protein: CASSLVGVRTGELFF. The chain has TRBV28 and TRBJ2-2; a weak D match, TRBD2 (5 bases). From germline, CDR1 is MDHEN and CDR2 SYDVKM. V was pared by 2 bases and J by 5 bases, with 12 bases between. This CDR3 comprises 15 residues.

The chain has TRBV30 and TRBJ1-3; D ambiguous. The V gene's germline CDR1 is GTSNPN and CDR2 SVGIG (reference sequence). The CDR3 is made up of 15 amino acids. Trimming took off 0 bases at V and 2 bases at J, with 11 bases between the two ends. CDR3 sequence reads: CAWSVQWGPGNTIYF. CDR3 nucleotide sequence: TGTGCCTGGAGTGTACAGTGGGGTCCTGGAAACACCATATATTTT.

This chain joins TRBV5-1 and TRBJ1-2, with TRBD1 identical over 8 bases. CDR1 is SGHRS and CDR2 is YFSETQ in the germline V gene. V lost 5 bases to trimming and J lost 5 bases; unmatched junction nucleotides: 8. The length of the CDR3 is 14 residues. The CDR3, as DNA: TGCGCCAGCAGAGGGGCAGGGGGCGATTATGGCTACACCTTC. Its translation: CASRGAGGDYGYTF.

The CDR3 nucleotides read TGTGCCAGCAGTTTGGCGTCCGCGGGAGTTAATGAGCAGTTCTTC. Protein product: CASSLASAGVNEQFF. The genes are TRBV27 and TRBJ2-1; 7 bases map to TRBD2. This CDR3 contains 15 residues. V lost 3 bases and J lost 7; bases outside the gene matches: 9. The germline V gene has CDR1 MNHEY and CDR2 SMNVEV (reference sequence).

A remark on this clone: This probably arose from a read error, given a far larger clone one base away. The chain has TRBV25-1 and TRBJ2-3; D uncertain. This CDR3 has 11 residues. Germline V gives CDR1 MGHDK, CDR2 SYGVNS. CDR3 in DNA: TGTACCAGCACGCAGTCACATACGCAGTATTTT. As protein: CTSTQSHTQYF. Drawing the rest from reference TRBV25-1 and TRBJ2-3, the complete variable domain is EADIYQTPRYLVIGTGKKITLECSQTMGHDKMYWYQQDPGMELHLIHYSYGVNSTEKGDLSSESTVSRIRTEHFPLTLESARPSHTSQYLCTSTQSHTQYFGPGTRLTVL.

The chain carries TRBV2 and TRBJ2-2, with D perhaps TRBD1 (5 bases). Germline V gives CDR1 SNHLY, CDR2 FYNNEI. The CDR3 covers 12 residues. V was shortened by 11 bases and J by 3 bases, with 10 bases between the two germline ends. The CDR3, as DNA: TGTGCCTCAGGGTACCACACCGGGGAGCTGTTTTTT. Translating it yields CASGYHTGELFF.

Worth noting for this clone: The same CDR3 arises from other DNA sequences in this sample as well. The gene calls are TRBV29-1 and TRBJ2-5; tentative D call: TRBD1 (5 bases). V lost 2 bases and J lost 5, with 9 bases in between. The germline CDR1 and CDR2 sequences are SQVTM and ANQGSEA. This CDR3 region has 12 residues. The CDR3 sequence is CSVETPGETQYF. The DNA of the CDR3 is TGCAGCGTTGAAACACCAGGGGAGACCCAGTACTTC.

This CDR3 reads CASRPHRATEAFF. The CDR3 nucleotides read TGTGCCAGCAGGCCCCACAGGGCCACTGAAGCTTTCTTT. V usage is TRBV27 and J usage is TRBJ1-1; perhaps TRBD1 as D (6 bases). The V gene lost 6 bases and the J gene lost 4 bases, with 12 bases spanning the gap. Germline loops: CDR1 MNHEY, CDR2 SMNVEV (reference sequence). The CDR3 covers 13 residues.

The V gene is TRBV2, the J gene TRBJ2-2; D call uncertain. The germline gives CDR1 SNHLY, CDR2 FYNNEI. The V end was cut by 5 bases, the J end by 7 bases, with 11 bases between. The CDR3 has 13 residues. The CDR3: CASSKVVYGELFF. CDR3 in DNA: TGTGCCAGCAGTAAGGTGGTGTACGGGGAGCTGTTTTTT.

This clone occurred many times. V usage is TRBV10-2 and J usage is TRBJ2-1, with D uncertain. The CDR3 extends over 12 amino acids. Germline CDR1 WSHSY, CDR2 SAAADI. V lost 0 bases and J 8 bases, leaving 5 bases between the germline ends. The CDR3 loop is CASSESYDEQFF. The CDR3 nucleotides are TGCGCCAGCAGTGAGTCGTATGATGAGCAGTTCTTC.

This clone came up a few times. As DNA, the CDR3 is TGTGCCAGCAGAAATCGACAGGGGGCAGGCCAAGAGACCCAGTACTTC. Translating gives CASRNRQGAGQETQYF. The V call is TRBV6-6, the J call TRBJ2-5; 10 positions agree with TRBD1. The CDR3 is 16 amino acids. The junction had 8 bases not matched to a gene; V was cut back by 6 bases and J by 1 base. From germline, CDR1 is MNHNY and CDR2 SVGAGI (reference sequence).

This chain connects TRBV7-9 to TRBJ2-7; D is unresolved. CDR1 SEHNR and CDR2 FQNEAQ come from the germline V gene (reference sequence). The CDR3 covers 12 residues. The V end was cut by 1 base, the J end by 7 bases, with 8 bases between. This chain's CDR3 is CASSLGDFEQYF. CDR3 DNA: TGTGCCAGCAGCTTAGGTGACTTTGAGCAGTACTTC.

The chain has TRBV5-4 and TRBJ2-7; D uncertain. Trimming took 0 bases from V and 1 from J, leaving 8 bases between them. The germline V gene encodes CDR1 SGHNT and CDR2 YYREEE (reference sequence). The CDR3 has 14 amino acids. CDR3 nucleotides: TGTGCCAGCAGCTTGGGGATTGGTTCCTACGAGCAGTACTTC. Protein sequence: CASSLGIGSYEQYF.

As for this clone: Other DNA sequences of this sample code for an identical CDR3. The V call is TRBV5-1, the J call TRBJ2-5; 8 bases match TRBD2. The CDR3 loop spans 15 amino acids. Germline V CDR1 and CDR2: SGHRS, YFSETQ. The J segment lost 1 base and the V segment lost 0 bases, leaving 2 bases of the junction unmatched. This CDR3 is CASSLGTSGQETQYF. The CDR3 coding sequence is TGCGCCAGCAGCTTGGGTACTAGCGGCCAAGAGACCCAGTACTTC.

The chain recombines TRBV25-1 with TRBJ1-4, with 9 bases fitting TRBD1. This CDR3 region has 16 residues. The V and J ends lost 3 bases and 6 bases, in that order; junction bases with no gene match: 8. From germline, CDR1 is MGHDK and CDR2 SYGVNS. CDR3 sequence: CASSETRTGADEKLFF. CDR3 DNA: TGTGCCAGCAGTGAGACTAGGACAGGGGCAGATGAAAAACTGTTTTTT. The variable domain in full, completed from reference TRBV25-1 and TRBJ1-4, reads EADIYQTPRYLVIGTGKKITLECSQTMGHDKMYWYQQDPGMELHLIHYSYGVNSTEKGDLSSESTVSRIRTEHFPLTLESARPSHTSQYLCASSETRTGADEKLFFGSGTQLSVL.

The CDR3 spells CASSLSGTGAQPQHF. The DNA for the CDR3 is TGTGCCAGCAGCTTATCCGGGACAGGGGCTCAGCCCCAGCATTTT. J is TRBJ1-5 and V is TRBV7-8; 10 nucleotides agree with TRBD1. The CDR3 spans 15 residues. The V segment lost 2 bases and the J segment 6 bases; nucleotides outside the gene matches: 4. Germline V lookup: CDR1 SGHVS, CDR2 FQNEAQ.

J is TRBJ1-3 and V is TRBV7-7; D ambiguous. Trimming pared 5 bases from V and 1 base from J, leaving 9 bases between. The CDR3 has 14 residues. Germline V gene lookup returns CDR1 SSHAT and CDR2 FNYEAQ (reference sequence). The CDR3 region is CASSPRPSGNTIYF. As DNA, the CDR3 is TGTGCCAGCAGCCCCCGCCCGTCTGGAAACACCATATATTTT.

This clone came up many times. This chain connects TRBV6-1 to TRBJ1-1; D possibly corresponds to TRBD1 (5 bases). Looked up from germline, CDR1 is MNHNS and CDR2 is SASEGT. The CDR3 spans 15 residues. The germline V and J ends were trimmed by 4 bases and 1 base, with 13 bases remaining between them. CDR3 region: CASSGSGDPNTEAFF. CDR3 DNA sequence: TGTGCCAGCAGTGGGTCCGGGGACCCGAACACTGAAGCTTTCTTT.

This chain connects TRBV19 to TRBJ1-5; 7 nucleotides line up with TRBD1. CDR3 length: 13 amino acids. The ends lost 5 bases at V and 7 bases at J; junction bases unmatched: 5. CDR1 and CDR2 (germline): LNHDA, SQIVND (reference sequence). The DNA for the CDR3 is TGTGCCAGTAGTGGAGGGGGCGGGCAGCCCCAGCATTTT. It codes for CASSGGGGQPQHF. Full variable domain (missing parts from reference TRBV19 and TRBJ1-5): DGGITQSPKYLFRKEGQNVTLSCEQNLNHDAMYWYRQDPGQGLRLIYYSQIVNDFQKGDIAEGYSVSREKKESFPLTVTSAQKNPTAFYLCASSGGGGQPQHFGDGTRLSIL.

On this clone: A read error is the likely source, as a far larger clone sits one nucleotide away. Other DNA sequences from this sample encode an identical CDR3 as well. V and J are TRBV7-2 and TRBJ2-2; tentatively, D is TRBD1 (5 bases). The CDR3 spans 15 residues. The germline V gene has CDR1 SGHTA and CDR2 FQGNSA. The CDR3 sequence: CASSPRVGGAGELFF. In nucleotides, the CDR3 is TGTGCCAGCAGCCCCAGGGTGGGCGGCGCCGGTGAGCTGTTTTTT.

The chain employs TRBV29-1 and TRBJ2-7, with D possibly being TRBD1 (5 bases). V was clipped by 4 bases and J by 1 base, with 8 bases between them. CDR3 length: 12 amino acids. In germline, CDR1 is SQVTM, CDR2 ANQGSEA. CDR3 in amino acids: CSVGQGSYEQYF. In DNA form, the CDR3 reads TGCAGCGTTGGTCAGGGTTCCTACGAGCAGTACTTC.

The count of this clone is one. This may be a read error, as it is one base from a much larger clone. The DNA of the CDR3 is TGTGCCAGCAGCCTACAGGGGGACTATGGCTACACCTTC. As protein: CASSLQGDYGYTF. The V gene is TRBV2, the J gene TRBJ1-2, with 8 bases matching TRBD1. Trimming removed 6 bases from V and 3 bases from J; junction bases left unmatched: 3. The CDR3 totals 13 residues. From germline, CDR1 is SNHLY and CDR2 FYNNEI.

The chain links TRBV27 to TRBJ2-1; the match to TRBD2 covers 7 bases. The V segment lost 5 bases and the J segment 8 bases; nucleotides outside the gene matches: 6. This CDR3 has 13 amino acids. Germline V gene sequence: CDR1 MNHEY, CDR2 SMNVEV (reference sequence). In DNA, the CDR3 is TGTGCCAGCAGTCCTCGGGGGGACTATGAGCAGTTCTTC. It specifies CASSPRGDYEQFF.

V gene TRBV19 combines with J gene TRBJ2-1, with no clear D. Trimming pared 0 bases from V and 4 bases from J, leaving 16 bases between. Germline V gene data show CDR1 as LNHDA and CDR2 as SQIVND (reference sequence). The CDR3 is made up of 17 amino acids. CDR3 sequence reads: CASSIDRYRYLYNEQFF. The CDR3 coding sequence is TGTGCCAGTAGTATAGATCGGTACAGATATCTTTACAATGAGCAGTTCTTC.